Here is one T cell receptor (beta chain) with its context. Germline V gene data show CDR1 as KGHSH and CDR2 as LQKENI. Trimming took off 3 bases at V and 3 bases at J, with 8 bases between the two ends. The CDR3 covers 13 residues. The data stem from a study of PD-L1 blockade in urothelial cancer. The protocol was immunoSEQ multiplex PCR, while the TCRdb copy is restricted to in-frame clones and leaves out a portion. The data show more than 35,000 clones, with roughly 36% seen just once and 8% to 9% held by the top ten. The source was tumor tissue, collected before atezolizumab (anti-PD-L1) treatment. The gene calls are TRBV18 and TRBJ1-2; D is unresolved. This TCR was recovered from a man aged 55 to 70 with urothelial cancer. Here the CDR3 reads CASSPKGYYGYTF. Here the CDR3 DNA reads TGTGCCAGCTCACCGAAGGGTTACTATGGCTACACCTTC.